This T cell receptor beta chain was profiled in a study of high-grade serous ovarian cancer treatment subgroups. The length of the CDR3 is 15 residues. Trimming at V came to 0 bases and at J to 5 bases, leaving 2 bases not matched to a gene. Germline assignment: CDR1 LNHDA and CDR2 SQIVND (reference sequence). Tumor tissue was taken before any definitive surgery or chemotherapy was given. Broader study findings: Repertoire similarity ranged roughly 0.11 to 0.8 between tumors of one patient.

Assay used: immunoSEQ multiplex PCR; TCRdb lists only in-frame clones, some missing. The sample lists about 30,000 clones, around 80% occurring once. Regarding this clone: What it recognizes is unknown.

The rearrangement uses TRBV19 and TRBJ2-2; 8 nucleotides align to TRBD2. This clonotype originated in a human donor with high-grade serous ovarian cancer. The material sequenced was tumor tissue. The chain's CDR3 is CASSIDGRGTGELFF. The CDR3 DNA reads TGTGCCAGTAGTATAGACGGGAGGGGTACCGGGGAGCTGTTTTTT.